This T cell receptor (beta chain) was sequenced for a study of T cells after yellow fever vaccination. Study-level points and caveats: Detected again after the booster were most primary-vaccination clones, at almost 97% CD4 and 70% to 90% CD8.

Turning to this clonotype: Its antigen is still unknown.

J gave up 3 bases and V 6 bases, and 8 bases lay outside the gene matches. The CDR3 sequence is 14 residues long. Germline CDR1 reads MRHNA; CDR2 reads SNTAGT. TCRdb independently ran MiXCR on the 5' RACE reads; one entry per CDR3 protein. In the table there are about 120,000 distinct CDR3 sequences, approximately 8.4% of which are singletons. This receptor was identified in a man aged 18 to 29 who received the YFV17D yellow fever vaccine. Sequenced here: CD8+ T cells sorted from PBMCs, sampled on the day of the yellow fever booster vaccination. This rearrangement joins TRBV6-4 to TRBJ2-7; 7 bases fit TRBD1. CDR3 amino acids: CASSYRQGIYEQYF. CDR3 nucleotide sequence: TGTGCCAGCAGCTACCGACAGGGAATCTACGAGCAGTACTTC.